This record looks at one T cell receptor (beta chain) sequence and its context. What this receptor recognizes is not known. Qualities for individual bases were not recorded, and no much larger clone is one base off. The immunoSEQ Assay, a bias-controlled multiplex PCR, was used to amplify TCRbeta CDR3 regions from genomic DNA. In the source study's methods: The number of nucleated cells in each sample was estimated by amplification of reference gene primers within the assay. Sequence reads were collapsed and filtered to measure the absolute abundance of every unique TCRbeta CDR3 rearrangement. For each sample, productive Simpson clonality was calculated as the square root of Simpson's diversity index over productive rearrangements. Not all clones reach the TCRdb copy of this immuneACCESS table, which keeps in-frame sequences only. Checked studies attribute under half of the gap to unresolved V genes and leave the rest unexplained. V and J calls and clone size are those listed in that table; D and trimming were worked out from the DNA. The sample table records about 190,000 clones; 84% of these occur just once. The ten biggest clones cover approximately 5.1% of the sample.

This specimen belongs to a study of blood T cell repertoires in COVID-19 (dated by TCRdb to 2020 to 2022). Describing the broader study: Samples from collaborators originated in the United States, Italy and Spain and spanned both the acute and convalescent phases of COVID-19. The prospective study material was composed of cDNA or gDNA derived from T cells, B-cell-depleted T cells, or PBMCs. Subjects who had been exposed to COVID-19, were actively infected with it, or had recovered from it provided the deeply sampled blood TCRbeta repertoires that made up the dataset. A freely available public database, intended as a resource for researchers studying the immune response to SARS-CoV-2, is where the repertoires were released. The samples were drawn from two sources: the first 160 participants of the ongoing ImmuneRACE study, and 1,200 or so subjects contributed by 6 global collaborators. A de-identified subject ID, COVID-19 status, age in years and sex were almost always included in the sample metadata. HLA class I and class II types, where available, came from metadata supplied by the sample provider rather than from assay-based typing.

Spanning cysteine to phenylalanine, the CDR3 consists of 15 amino acids. Only CDR3 DNA remains: 45 bases, in frame from the first base. Compared with germline, V lacks 4 bases and J lacks 7 bases; bases without a gene match: 8. The germline V gene yields KGHDR for CDR1 and SFDVKD for CDR2. The collaborating institutions used their own protocols to collect whole blood in K2EDTA tubes. For TCRbeta analysis, collaborator samples were shipped as frozen whole blood, as isolated PBMCs, or as DNA extracted from either sample type. What the authors observed across the whole study: The amount of clinical and demographic metadata varied by source and participant and was provided uncurated.

The chain employs TRBV24-1 and TRBJ2-1, with 8 bases aligning to TRBD1. The material sequenced was peripheral blood. This TCR was sampled from a woman in her seventies with active or convalescent COVID-19. The CDR3 protein sequence reads: CATSDRGQGRNEQFF. In nucleotide form, the sequence is TGTGCCACCAGTGACCGAGGACAGGGTAGGAATGAGCAGTTCTTC.